Listed here is a single T cell receptor beta chain. The V gene's germline CDR1 is MDHEN and CDR2 SYDVKM. This CDR3 has 15 amino acids. V dropped 8 bases and J dropped 4 bases, with 20 bases sitting between them. The sample originates from a study of shared clonotypes between healthy human individuals. Some clones are missing from TCRdb's copy, which holds only in-frame ones; the method was immunoSEQ multiplex PCR. The repertoire has over 1.4 million clones, roughly 96% of them found once; the top ten carry over 1%. The sequenced material came from naive CD4+ T cells sorted from blood. Indicated subset: CD45RA+ positively selected. V is TRBV28 and J is TRBJ1-1, with a tentative D call TRBD1 (6 bases). The clonotype comes from a man aged 25 to 40 in good health. Here the CDR3 DNA reads TGTGCCAGCGGCCCCCCCTACAGGGTAGGCACTGAAGCTTTCTTT. Translation gives CASGPPYRVGTEAFF.